This entry lists 18 T cell receptor beta chains sequenced from one sample in a study of memory CD4+ T cells and cytomegalovirus serostatus. The data were produced by immunoSEQ multiplex PCR, yet TCRdb's version contains in-frame clones alone and is incomplete. The sample has approximately 92,000 clones, around 80% seen once. Single viable CD3+CD4+CD8-CD45RO+ cells were sorted as the memory CD4+ T cells. The sample comprised memory CD4+ T cells from blood. Receptors were obtained from an adult in good health and CMV-seropositive.

The chain combines TRBV28 with TRBJ2-3, with 8 bases lining up with TRBD2. The junction had 12 bases not matched to a gene; V was cut back by 4 bases and J by 3 bases. This CDR3 comprises 17 residues. Germline V gives CDR1 MDHEN, CDR2 SYDVKM. CDR3 in DNA: TGTGCCAGCAGTTCCCCGGGCGGGAGGCGAGGAACAGATACGCAGTATTTT. It codes for CASSSPGGRRGTDTQYF.

The chain joins TRBV5-1 to TRBJ2-5, with 9 nucleotides matching TRBD1. Germline V gene data show CDR1 as SGHRS and CDR2 as YFSETQ. The CDR3 is made up of 14 amino acids. J gave up 3 bases and V 1 base, and 1 base lay outside the gene matches. CDR3 in amino acids: CASSLRQGEETQYF. The CDR3 DNA reads as TGCGCCAGCAGCTTGAGACAGGGGGAAGAGACCCAGTACTTC.

This chain connects TRBV4-3 to TRBJ2-1; 8 nucleotides agree with TRBD2. Germline trimming cut 4 bases from V and 3 bases from J; bases unmatched to any gene: 11. Per the germline V gene, CDR1 is LGHNA and CDR2 is YSLEER. The CDR3 spans 17 residues. The CDR3 spells CASSRGLGAGVYNEQFF. CDR3 DNA sequence: TGCGCCAGCAGCCGAGGCCTGGGAGCGGGAGTCTACAATGAGCAGTTCTTC.

The chain links TRBV9 to TRBJ1-2; D is undetermined. CDR3 length: 12 residues. Deletions cut 3 bases from V and 3 bases from J, with 6 bases between. Per the germline V gene, CDR1 is SGDLS and CDR2 is YYNGEE. For the CDR3, the DNA is TGTGCCAGCAGCGGCGGGTACTATGGCTACACCTTC. This translates into CASSGGYYGYTF.

The chain has TRBV18 and TRBJ2-1; TRBD2 matches at 9 bases. The trim removed 5 bases at V and 5 bases at J, leaving 7 bases unmatched. CDR1 and CDR2 (germline): KGHSH, LQKENI. This CDR3 has 15 amino acids. CDR3 DNA sequence: TGTGCCAGCTCAGACGGACTAGCGAATAACAATGAGCAGTTCTTC. The encoded protein is CASSDGLANNNEQFF.

The V and J genes are TRBV5-8 and TRBJ1-2; weak D call: TRBD1 (5 bases). Trimming left V 0 bases short and J 2 bases short, with 11 bases between. Germline CDR1 and CDR2: SGHTS and YDEGEE. This CDR3 has 15 amino acids. CDR3 bases: TGTGCCAGCAGCTTGGATAAAGGGGCGAACTATGGCTACACCTTC. Protein product: CASSLDKGANYGYTF.

The rearrangement uses TRBV7-9 and TRBJ2-6; D not resolved. CDR1 and CDR2 (germline): SEHNR, FQNEAQ (reference sequence). The CDR3 totals 16 residues. Deletions cut 0 bases from V and 0 bases from J, with 6 bases between. The CDR3 spells CASSLAAYSGANVLTF. The CDR3 DNA is TGTGCCAGCAGCTTAGCCGCCTACTCTGGGGCCAACGTCCTGACTTTC.

The gene calls are TRBV5-1 and TRBJ2-7; D unclear. V lost 2 bases to trimming and J lost 0 bases, with 9 bases between them. CDR1 is SGHRS, CDR2 YFSETQ, per germline. The CDR3 length is 14 residues. CDR3 bases: TGCGCCAGCAGCTTCAGCGCCCTCTCCTACGAGCAGTACTTC. As protein: CASSFSALSYEQYF.

J is TRBJ2-5 and V is TRBV18, with D possibly being TRBD1 (6 bases). Germline V CDR1 and CDR2: KGHSH, LQKENI. Trimming stripped 0 bases from V and 1 base from J, with 12 bases between. The CDR3 extends over 16 amino acids. The CDR3 DNA reads TGTGCCAGCTCACCACCGGGCAGGGGTGGCCAAGAGACCCAGTACTTC. Translated: CASSPPGRGGQETQYF. Based on the CDR3 plus reference TRBV18 and TRBJ2-5, the full variable domain is NAGVMQNPRHLVRRRGQEARLRCSPMKGHSHVYWYRQLPEEGLKFMVYLQKENIIDESGMPKERFSAEFPKEGPSILRIQQVVRGDSAAYFCASSPPGRGGQETQYFGPGTRLLVL.

This chain connects TRBV5-4 to TRBJ1-1, with 7 bases lining up with TRBD1. The germline V gene encodes CDR1 SGHNT and CDR2 YYREEE (reference sequence). The CDR3 totals 15 residues. Unmatched junction bases numbered 10, after V lost 6 bases and J lost 2 bases. CDR3 sequence: CASIPPAGGNTEAFF. The CDR3 region has the DNA TGTGCCAGCATACCGCCGGCAGGGGGAAACACTGAAGCTTTCTTT.

This clone was detected a few times. This chain uses TRBV29-1 with TRBJ2-7; 7 bases are a match to TRBD1. The CDR3 extends over 12 amino acids. J gave up 6 bases and V 2 bases, and 4 bases lay outside the gene matches. Germline CDR1 is SQVTM and CDR2 is ANQGSEA. The CDR3 nucleotides read TGCAGCGTTGAAAAGACAGGGCGCGAGCAGTACTTC. Translating gives CSVEKTGREQYF.

CDR3 amino acids: CASSQDFFPGNTIYF. For the CDR3, the DNA is TGCGCCAGCAGCCAAGATTTTTTCCCAGGAAACACCATATATTTT. The J gene is TRBJ1-3, the V gene TRBV4-3; D remains unclear. CDR3 length equals 15 residues. Germline V gene lookup returns CDR1 LGHNA and CDR2 YSLEER. V was shortened by 0 bases and J by 4 bases, with 10 bases between the two germline ends.

This chain connects TRBV5-4 to TRBJ2-1; 9 bases agree with TRBD1. Germline V gene data show CDR1 as SGHNT and CDR2 as YYREEE (reference sequence). The CDR3 covers 15 residues. Losses at the gene ends were 4 bases for V and 5 bases for J; bases not matched to a gene: 7. For the CDR3, the DNA is TGTGCCAGCAGCAGGGGACAGGGTACAAACAATGAGCAGTTCTTC. Translation gives CASSRGQGTNNEQFF.

This chain links TRBV27 with TRBJ2-3; D is perhaps TRBD1 (5 bases). In germline, CDR1 is MNHEY, CDR2 SMNVEV (reference sequence). The V end was cut by 3 bases, the J end by 0 bases, with 7 bases between. The CDR3 spans 14 residues. The CDR3 DNA is TGTGCCAGCAGTTTGGGGCAGAGCACAGATACGCAGTATTTT. It specifies CASSLGQSTDTQYF.

The chain has TRBV5-4 and TRBJ2-2; no definite D call. The germline CDR1 and CDR2 sequences are SGHNT and YYREEE (reference sequence). Trimming removed 4 bases at V and 5 bases at J, with 24 bases between. This CDR3 spans 18 amino acids. The CDR3 coding sequence is TGTGCCAGCAGCCCTTCGTTACAGCGTTTAACTGAGACCGGGGAGCTGTTTTTT. It specifies CASSPSLQRLTETGELFF.

V usage is TRBV6-1 and J usage is TRBJ2-3; D unresolved. CDR3 length: 10 amino acids. Trimming removed 9 bases at V and 5 bases at J, with 6 bases between. Germline loops: CDR1 MNHNS, CDR2 SASEGT. CDR3 sequence reads: CARVLDTQYF. CDR3 in DNA: TGTGCCAGGGTACTAGATACGCAGTATTTT.

The J gene is TRBJ2-7, the V gene TRBV5-1, with 10 bases aligning to TRBD2. The J segment lost 9 bases and the V segment lost 0 bases, leaving 12 bases of the junction unmatched. Germline V lookup: CDR1 SGHRS, CDR2 YFSETQ. The CDR3 has 16 amino acids. CDR3 residues: CASSLGPSSGREVQYF. The CDR3 DNA follows: TGCGCCAGCAGCTTGGGTCCTTCTAGCGGGAGAGAGGTGCAGTACTTC.

The chain recombines TRBV15 with TRBJ2-7, with no clear D. Germline V gene data show CDR1 as LNHNV and CDR2 as YYDKDF (reference sequence). The CDR3 is 14 residues long. The ends were cut back, 0 bases at V and 6 bases at J, with 12 bases in the middle. CDR3 DNA: TGTGCCACCAGCAGAGATGCAGGCAATTTCGAGCAGTACTTC. It yields the protein CATSRDAGNFEQYF.